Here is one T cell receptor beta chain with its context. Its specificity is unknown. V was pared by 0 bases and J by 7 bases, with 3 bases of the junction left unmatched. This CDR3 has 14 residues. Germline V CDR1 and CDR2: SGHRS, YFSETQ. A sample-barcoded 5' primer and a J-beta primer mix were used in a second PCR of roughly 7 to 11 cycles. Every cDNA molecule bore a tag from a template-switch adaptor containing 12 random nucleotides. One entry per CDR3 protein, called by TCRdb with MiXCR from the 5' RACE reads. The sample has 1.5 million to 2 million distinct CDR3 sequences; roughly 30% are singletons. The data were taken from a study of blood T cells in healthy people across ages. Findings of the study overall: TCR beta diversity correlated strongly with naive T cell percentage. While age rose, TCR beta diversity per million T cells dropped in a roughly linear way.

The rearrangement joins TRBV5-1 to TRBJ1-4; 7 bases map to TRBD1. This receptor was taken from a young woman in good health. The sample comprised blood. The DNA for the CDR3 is TGCGCCAGCAGCTTGGAAGGGGGCAGTGAAAAACTGTTTTTT. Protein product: CASSLEGGSEKLFF. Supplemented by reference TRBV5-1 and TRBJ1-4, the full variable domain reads KAGVTQTPRYLIKTRGQQVTLSCSPISGHRSVSWYQQTPGQGLQFLFEYFSETQRNKGNFPGRFSGRQFSNSRSEMNVSTLELGDSALYLCASSLEGGSEKLFFGSGTQLSVL.